These T cell receptor beta chains were read from a single sample in a study of control samples from healthy donors and cancer patients. This table comes from immunoSEQ multiplex PCR, and its TCRdb copy is limited to in-frame clones, with some not included. This sample has approximately 89,000 clones; more than 75% occur once, and the top ten carry roughly a fifth. Sequencing was performed on blood. Receptor source: a man aged 45-60 years in good health. Both conserved end residues are part of each CDR3. The D gene is left open where the match is weak. The size field is filled for only some rows; it gives once, few, many or a size class.

V	size	D	J	CDR3	DNA
TRBV11-2	NA	TRBD2	TRBJ2-1	CASSLVGREGLNEQFF	TGTGCCAGCAGCTTAGTAGGACGGGAGGGCCTAAATGAGCAGTTCTTC
TRBV4-3	NA	NA	TRBJ1-1	CASSQERGGWVNTEAFF	TGCGCCAGCAGCCAAGAAAGGGGAGGGTGGGTGAACACTGAAGCTTTCTTT
TRBV27	NA	NA	TRBJ2-1	CASSLLGAGESYNEQFF	TGTGCCAGCAGTCTCCTGGGGGCGGGAGAGTCCTACAATGAGCAGTTCTTC
TRBV29-1	NA	NA	TRBJ1-4	CSVYGGDEKLFF	TGCAGCGTTTACGGGGGGGATGAAAAACTGTTTTTT
TRBV11-3	NA	NA	TRBJ2-4	CASSSKGPGSPAKNIQYF	TGTGCCAGCAGCTCAAAAGGCCCGGGATCCCCAGCCAAAAACATTCAGTACTTC
TRBV28	NA	TRBD1	TRBJ1-4	CASSLGVTGGEKLFF	TGTGCCAGCAGTTTAGGGGTGACAGGGGGCGAAAAACTGTTTTTT
TRBV14	NA	TRBD2	TRBJ2-5	CASSPLGGRGGTQYF	TGTGCCAGCAGCCCCCTGGGTGGCCGGGGGGGGACCCAGTACTTC
TRBV21-1	NA	NA	TRBJ2-7	CASSKGEEEQYF	TGTGCCAGCAGCAAAGGCGAGGAAGAGCAGTACTTC
TRBV29-1	NA	NA	TRBJ1-3	CSVEAISGNTIYF	TGCAGCGTTGAGGCCATATCTGGAAACACCATATATTTT
TRBV7-2	NA	TRBD1	TRBJ1-4	CASSFQGAGEKLFF	TGTGCCAGCAGCTTCCAGGGGGCAGGTGAAAAACTGTTTTTT
TRBV7-2	NA	NA	TRBJ1-6	CASSLVGRNSPLHF	TGTGCCAGCAGCCTAGTAGGACGTAATTCACCCCTCCACTTT
TRBV9	few	NA	TRBJ1-3	CASSADPDGSSGNTIYF	TGTGCCAGCAGCGCCGATCCCGACGGGAGCTCTGGAAACACCATATATTTT
TRBV11-2	NA	NA	TRBJ2-1	CASSLIIPYNEQFF	TGTGCCAGCAGCTTAATAATCCCCTACAATGAGCAGTTCTTC
TRBV2	NA	NA	TRBJ1-4	CASSEIAGMTVKLFF	TGTGCCAGCAGTGAAATCGCAGGGATGACTGTGAAACTGTTTTTT
TRBV29-1	NA	NA	TRBJ1-1	CSVEVLGGGDTEAFF	TGCAGCGTTGAAGTTCTCGGGGGCGGGGACACTGAAGCTTTCTTT
TRBV7-9	NA	NA	TRBJ2-1	CASSLVANEQFF	TGTGCCAGCAGCTTAGTAGCGAATGAGCAGTTCTTC
TRBV6-2/TRBV6-3	NA	NA	TRBJ2-1	CASSYGHLVNEQFF	TGTGCCAGCAGTTACGGGCACCTCGTGAATGAGCAGTTCTTC
TRBV6-5	NA	NA	TRBJ2-3	CASSYEGRLGDTQYF	TGTGCCAGCAGTTACGAAGGCAGACTCGGTGATACGCAGTATTTT
TRBV6-2/TRBV6-3	NA	TRBD1	TRBJ1-5	CASSYYQGAVGQPQHF	TGTGCCAGCAGTTATTATCAGGGGGCTGTGGGTCAGCCCCAGCATTTT
TRBV10-3	few	NA	TRBJ1-2	CAISDTANYGYTF	TGTGCCATCAGTGACACTGCAAACTATGGCTACACCTTC
TRBV24-1	NA	TRBD2	TRBJ2-1	CATSDLVAGVGNEQFF	TGTGCCACCAGTGATTTGGTAGCGGGAGTTGGGAATGAGCAGTTCTTC
TRBV7-3	NA	NA	TRBJ2-5	CASRRQETQYF	TGTGCCAGCAGGCGTCAAGAGACCCAGTACTTC
TRBV5-1	NA	NA	TRBJ1-2	CASSLAGWGYTF	TGCGCCAGCAGCTTGGCAGGGTGGGGCTACACCTTC
TRBV7-3	NA	TRBD1	TRBJ1-1	CASSRGTGRDTEAFF	TGTGCCAGCAGCAGGGGGACAGGGAGGGACACTGAAGCTTTCTTT
TRBV24-1	NA	NA	TRBJ2-5	CATSDPTISPQETQYF	TGTGCCACCAGTGATCCAACTATAAGCCCACAAGAGACCCAGTACTTC
TRBV4-3	NA	NA	TRBJ1-2	CASSQDRANYGYTF	TGCGCCAGCAGCCAAGACAGAGCTAACTATGGCTACACCTTC
TRBV3-1/TRBV3-2	NA	NA	TRBJ2-2	CASSQDGVNTGELFF	TGTGCCAGCAGCCAAGACGGGGTGAACACCGGGGAGCTGTTTTTT
TRBV12-3/TRBV12-4	once	TRBD1	TRBJ1-1	CASRDRENTEAFF	TGTGCCAGCAGGGACAGGGAGAACACTGAAGCTTTCTTT
TRBV5-4	NA	NA	TRBJ1-2	CASSSPTGNLNPYGYTF	TGTGCCAGCAGCTCCCCCACAGGGAACCTTAACCCCTATGGCTACACCTTC
TRBV10-1	NA	TRBD1	TRBJ1-2	CASSGTGGYGYTF	TGCGCCAGCAGTGGGACAGGCGGCTATGGCTACACCTTC
TRBV30	NA	TRBD1	TRBJ2-7	CAWSRGLSYEQYF	TGTGCCTGGAGCAGGGGGCTCTCCTACGAGCAGTACTTC
TRBV7-8	NA	NA	TRBJ1-1	CASTTNPNTEAFF	TGTGCCAGCACCACAAACCCAAACACTGAAGCTTTCTTT
TRBV24-1	NA	NA	TRBJ2-1	CATSPGVAVNEQFF	TGTGCCACCAGCCCCGGGGTAGCGGTGAATGAGCAGTTCTTC
TRBV6-1	NA	NA	TRBJ1-3	CASSVNPVGGIAGNTIYF	TGTGCCAGCAGTGTCAATCCAGTTGGGGGAATCGCTGGAAACACCATATATTTT
TRBV24-1	NA	TRBD1	TRBJ1-3	CATSDSTGGRSGNTIYF	TGTGCCACCAGTGATTCCACAGGGGGCCGGTCTGGAAACACCATATATTTT
TRBV6-5	few	NA	TRBJ1-1	CASSSPQRAFF	TGTGCCAGCAGCTCCCCGCAGCGGGCTTTCTTT
TRBV9	NA	NA	TRBJ2-2	CASSVGTGELFF	TGTGCCAGCAGCGTAGGAACCGGGGAGCTGTTTTTT
TRBV9	once	NA	TRBJ1-2	CASSVGQGTYGYTF	TGTGCCAGCAGCGTAGGGCAGGGGACCTATGGCTACACCTTC
TRBV5-1	NA	NA	TRBJ2-1	CASSSMGAGISYNEQFF	TGCGCCAGCAGCTCCATGGGAGCGGGCATCTCCTACAATGAGCAGTTCTTC
TRBV5-6	NA	NA	TRBJ1-3	CASSPGTLSGNTIYF	TGTGCCAGCAGTCCCGGGACACTTTCTGGAAACACCATATATTTT
TRBV2	NA	TRBD1	TRBJ2-1	CASSVETGGFNEQFF	TGTGCCAGCAGTGTGGAGACAGGGGGCTTCAATGAGCAGTTCTTC
TRBV5-5	NA	NA	TRBJ2-7	CASSSLAEHYEQYF	TGTGCCAGCAGCTCCTTAGCGGAGCACTACGAGCAGTACTTC
TRBV12-3/TRBV12-4	NA	NA	TRBJ1-5	CASSLAYQPQHF	TGTGCCAGCAGTTTAGCTTATCAGCCCCAGCATTTT
TRBV7-6	once	NA	TRBJ2-5	CASSLALPDQYF	TGTGCCAGCAGCTTAGCGCTCCCAGACCAGTACTTC
TRBV25-1	NA	NA	TRBJ1-2	CASSVKDILYGYTF	TGTGCCAGCAGCGTTAAGGACATTCTTTATGGCTACACCTTC
TRBV24-1	NA	NA	TRBJ2-1	CATSDRGWLVSEQFF	TGTGCCACCAGTGATAGGGGCTGGCTAGTGAGTGAGCAGTTCTTC
TRBV5-1	NA	NA	TRBJ2-1	CASSLGAGVDNEQFF	TGCGCCAGCAGCTTGGGAGCGGGCGTTGACAATGAGCAGTTCTTC
TRBV4-1	NA	NA	TRBJ2-3	CASSPVSRGSTDTQYF	TGCGCCAGCAGCCCGGTGTCAAGGGGTAGCACAGATACGCAGTATTTT
TRBV24-1	NA	NA	TRBJ2-1	CATSGLGIEQFF	TGTGCCACCAGTGGTTTGGGGATTGAGCAGTTCTTC
TRBV25-1	NA	NA	TRBJ2-7	CASSDPSQGDYEQYF	TGTGCCAGCAGTGACCCATCACAGGGAGACTACGAGCAGTACTTC
TRBV9	NA	NA	TRBJ2-3	CASSAQVGGGADTQYF	TGTGCCAGCAGCGCCCAAGTGGGAGGGGGGGCAGATACGCAGTATTTT
TRBV9	NA	TRBD2	TRBJ2-5	CASSVFSGSETQYF	TGTGCCAGCAGCGTGTTCAGCGGGAGTGAGACCCAGTACTTC
TRBV18	NA	NA	TRBJ2-6	CASSLQGSGANVLTF	TGTGCCAGCTCCCTTCAGGGCTCTGGGGCCAACGTCCTGACTTTC
TRBV11-2	NA	NA	TRBJ2-7	CASSLSRAWEQYF	TGTGCCAGCAGCCTTTCTAGAGCCTGGGAGCAGTACTTC